One and the same sample provided the 15 T cell receptor beta chains below, sequenced in a study of blood T cell repertoires in COVID-19 (dated by TCRdb to the early 2020s). To prepare the library, the immunoSEQ multiplex PCR assay was applied. TCRdb retrieved this table from immuneACCESS and kept in-frame rearrangements only. Not all clones are present; in checked studies, unresolved V genes account for under half, and no reason is known for the remainder. The sample contains some 200,000 clones, about 79% of them found a single time. About 12% of the sample comes from the top ten. The sequenced sample was peripheral blood. These receptors all come from a human donor in a cohort sampled during active COVID-19.

The V call is TRBV27, the J call TRBJ2-3; 10 nucleotides line up with TRBD1. J gave up 5 bases and V 5 bases, and 7 bases lay outside the gene matches. Germline values: CDR1 MNHEY, CDR2 SMNVEV (reference sequence). The length of the CDR3 is 15 residues. This chain's CDR3 is CASSKGQGKGDTQYF. The CDR3 DNA sequence: TGTGCCAGCAGTAAGGGACAGGGGAAGGGAGATACGCAGTATTTT.

CDR3 DNA sequence: TGTGCCAGCAGCCAATATTTAGCGGGAGTATACAATGAGCAGTTCTTC. Protein product: CASSQYLAGVYNEQFF. This chain links TRBV3-1 (or the pseudogene TRBV3-2) with TRBJ2-1, with 9 bases matching TRBD2. CDR3 length: 16 amino acids. The trim removed 2 bases at V and 4 bases at J, leaving 6 bases unmatched. CDR1 is LGHDT, CDR2 YNNKEL, per germline (reference sequence).

This rearrangement joins TRBV24-1 to TRBJ2-1; the match to TRBD1 covers 10 bases. This CDR3 is built from 16 residues. Per germline, CDR1 KGHDR and CDR2 SFDVKD. Trimming cost V 5 bases and J 6 bases; bases outside gene matches: 9. DNA for the CDR3: TGTGCCACCAGTGGTACTTCCGGGACAGGGGTCAATGAGCAGTTCTTC. Protein product: CATSGTSGTGVNEQFF.

Written as DNA, the CDR3 is TGTGCCAGCAGCCCGGCGTTACGACAGGGTGGAGATACGCAGTATTTT. The encoded protein is CASSPALRQGGDTQYF. The V and J genes are TRBV4-2 and TRBJ2-3, with TRBD1 identical over 7 bases. The CDR3 contains 16 residues. The V gene's germline CDR1 is LGHNA and CDR2 YNFKEQ. The junction had 12 bases not matched to a gene; V was cut back by 4 bases and J by 5 bases.

The gene calls are TRBV2 and TRBJ1-5, with D unresolved. Germline CDR1 reads SNHLY; CDR2 reads FYNNEI. V was trimmed by 5 bases and J by 1 base, leaving 6 bases between them. The CDR3 runs to 13 residues. This chain's CDR3 is CASSTESNQPQHF. The DNA for the CDR3 is TGTGCCAGCAGTACAGAGAGCAATCAGCCCCAGCATTTT.

The chain employs TRBV10-3 and TRBJ2-1, with D maybe TRBD1 (6 bases). V lost 5 bases and J 4 bases, leaving 12 bases between the germline ends. CDR1 and CDR2 from the germline V gene are ENHRY and SYGVKD. The CDR3 length is 14 residues. The chain's CDR3 is CAISLGGQYNEQFF. The DNA for the CDR3 is TGTGCCATCAGTCTAGGGGGACAATACAATGAGCAGTTCTTC.

This rearrangement joins TRBV25-1 to TRBJ1-3; maybe TRBD1 (6 bases). This CDR3 comprises 14 residues. Trimming removed 6 bases from V and 8 bases from J, with 17 bases in between. Germline V gene sequence: CDR1 MGHDK, CDR2 SYGVNS. The CDR3 region is CASSPFEQGYTIYF. The CDR3 DNA is TGTGCCAGCAGCCCCTTCGAACAGGGATACACCATATATTTT.

V and J are TRBV2 and TRBJ2-7; D might be TRBD1 (5 bases). Germline CDR1 is SNHLY and CDR2 is FYNNEI. This CDR3 has 15 amino acids. V was shortened by 4 bases and J by 4 bases, with 17 bases between the two germline ends. The CDR3 bases are TGTGCCAGCAGTGCTTGGGGCGGCAACACTTACGAGCAGTACTTC. Translated: CASSAWGGNTYEQYF.

The J gene is TRBJ2-3, the V gene TRBV7-2, with 10 bases identical to TRBD1. The CDR3 is made up of 16 amino acids. V was clipped by 5 bases and J by 1 base; unmatched bases: 6. Germline V gene sequence: CDR1 SGHTA, CDR2 FQGNSA. CDR3 protein: CASSTGQGTRTDTQYF. The CDR3 DNA is TGTGCCAGCAGCACGGGACAGGGGACGCGCACAGATACGCAGTATTTT.

The V call is TRBV15, the J call TRBJ2-5, with 8 positions matching TRBD1. Trimming took 2 bases from V and 1 from J; bases not matched to a gene: 12. The CDR3 is made up of 18 amino acids. The V gene's germline CDR1 is LNHNV and CDR2 YYDKDF (reference sequence). This CDR3 reads CATSRSKDRAKLQETQYF. The DNA for the CDR3 is TGTGCCACCAGCAGATCAAAGGACAGGGCAAAACTCCAAGAGACCCAGTACTTC.

This CDR3 reads CASRLIGQGSTEAFF. Here the CDR3 DNA reads TGTGCCAGCAGGTTAATCGGACAGGGGAGCACTGAAGCTTTCTTT. The chain carries TRBV6-5 and TRBJ1-1; 9 nucleotides line up with TRBD1. Germline V lookup: CDR1 MNHEY, CDR2 SVGAGI. CDR3 length equals 15 residues. With 6 bases clipped from V and 4 bases from J, the junction kept 9 bases outside the gene matches.

The chain joins TRBV4-1 to TRBJ2-3; D is possibly TRBD1 (8 bases). Trimming shortened V by 4 bases and J by 0 bases, and 17 bases separated the two germline ends. The germline gives CDR1 MGHRA, CDR2 YSYEKL. The CDR3 contains 17 residues. CDR3 residues: CASSRNHRGGSTDTQYF. CDR3 nucleotides: TGCGCCAGCAGCCGGAACCACAGGGGGGGTAGCACAGATACGCAGTATTTT.

The chain links TRBV6-5 to TRBJ1-3; no definite D call. The CDR3 totals 14 residues. The germline V gene has CDR1 MNHEY and CDR2 SVGAGI. V lost 5 bases to trimming and J lost 3 bases, with 11 bases between them. In DNA, the CDR3 is TGTGCCAGCAGTCGGCGGCACCATGGAAACACCATATATTTT. This encodes CASSRRHHGNTIYF.

The genes are TRBV6-5 and TRBJ2-7, with 7 positions matching TRBD1. Losses at the gene ends were 5 bases for V and 2 bases for J; bases not matched to a gene: 6. This CDR3 region has 14 residues. In germline, CDR1 is MNHEY, CDR2 SVGAGI. CDR3 bases: TGTGCCAGCAGTCCCCGGGACAGTGCCTACGAGCAGTACTTC. This codes for CASSPRDSAYEQYF.

This rearrangement joins TRBV21-1 to TRBJ2-2; the DNA was not used to check the table's D call, TRBD2. TRBV21-1 is flagged as a pseudogene. The CDR3 has 10 residues. This CDR3 is CATGYGELFF. In nucleotides, the CDR3 is TGTGCCACCGGGTACGGGGAGCTGTTTTTT.